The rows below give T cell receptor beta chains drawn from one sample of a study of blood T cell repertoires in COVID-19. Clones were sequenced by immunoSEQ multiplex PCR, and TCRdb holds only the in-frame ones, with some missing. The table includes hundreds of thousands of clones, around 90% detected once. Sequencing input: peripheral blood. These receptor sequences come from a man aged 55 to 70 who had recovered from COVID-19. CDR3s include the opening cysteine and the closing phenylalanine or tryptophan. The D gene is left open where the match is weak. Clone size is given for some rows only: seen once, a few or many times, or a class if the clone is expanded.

cdr3_aa: CASSLASGGTYEQYF
cdr3_nt: TGCGCCAGCAGCTTGGCTAGCGGGGGCACCTACGAGCAGTACTTC
v_call: TRBV5-1
d_call: TRBD2
clone_size: -
j_call: TRBJ2-7

cdr3_aa: CAIPIKTGSYEQYF
cdr3_nt: TGTGCCATCCCCATTAAGACAGGGTCCTACGAGCAGTACTTC
v_call: TRBV10-3
d_call: TRBD1
clone_size: -
j_call: TRBJ2-7

cdr3_aa: CASSRDFLSSGNTIYF
cdr3_nt: TGTGCCAGCAGCCGGGACTTCCTGAGCTCTGGAAACACCATATATTTT
v_call: TRBV27
d_call: -
clone_size: -
j_call: TRBJ1-3

cdr3_aa: CASSQVGVYSGEAFF
cdr3_nt: TGTGCCAGCAGCCAAGTCGGGGTATACAGCGGTGAAGCTTTCTTT
v_call: TRBV14
d_call: -
clone_size: -
j_call: TRBJ1-1

cdr3_aa: CASSSRTGGLNTIYF
cdr3_nt: TGTGCCAGCAGTTCTAGGACAGGGGGCCTCAACACCATATATTTT
v_call: TRBV7-2
d_call: TRBD1
clone_size: once
j_call: TRBJ1-3

cdr3_aa: CAIRKTGDSSPLHF
cdr3_nt: TGTGCCATCAGGAAGACAGGGGATTCTTCACCCCTCCACTTT
v_call: TRBV10-3
d_call: TRBD1
clone_size: few
j_call: TRBJ1-6

cdr3_aa: CASSQGTENQPQHF
cdr3_nt: TGCGCCAGCAGCCAAGGGACAGAAAATCAGCCCCAGCATTTT
v_call: TRBV5-1
d_call: TRBD1
clone_size: once
j_call: TRBJ1-5

cdr3_aa: CASSISVSRETQYF
cdr3_nt: TGTGCCAGTAGTATCTCAGTCTCCCGCGAGACCCAGTACTTC
v_call: TRBV19
d_call: -
clone_size: -
j_call: TRBJ2-5

cdr3_aa: CASSWPGTGNTEAFF
cdr3_nt: TGTGCCAGCAGCTGGCCCGGGACAGGGAACACTGAAGCTTTCTTT
v_call: TRBV7-9
d_call: TRBD1
clone_size: -
j_call: TRBJ1-1

cdr3_aa: CASSPMAGLNYGYTF
cdr3_nt: TGTGCCAGCAGCCCCATGGCGGGACTTAACTATGGCTACACCTTC
v_call: TRBV2
d_call: -
clone_size: few
j_call: TRBJ1-2

cdr3_aa: CASRNGTDLPFRTQYF
cdr3_nt: TGTGCCAGCAGAAATGGGACAGACCTACCCTTTAGGACCCAGTACTTC
v_call: TRBV6-4
d_call: TRBD1
clone_size: -
j_call: TRBJ2-5

cdr3_aa: CASSVAGLGKLFF
cdr3_nt: TGTGCCAGCAGCGTGGCAGGGCTGGGAAAACTGTTTTTT
v_call: TRBV9
d_call: -
clone_size: -
j_call: TRBJ1-4

cdr3_aa: CASSETRGHRSGNTIYF
cdr3_nt: TGTGCCAGCAGTGAAACAAGGGGACATCGCTCTGGAAACACCATATATTTT
v_call: TRBV6-1
d_call: -
clone_size: -
j_call: TRBJ1-3

cdr3_aa: CASTPDRPETQYF
cdr3_nt: TGTGCCAGCACCCCGGACAGACCAGAGACCCAGTACTTC
v_call: TRBV28
d_call: -
clone_size: -
j_call: TRBJ2-5

cdr3_aa: CASSQERGGSYNEQFF
cdr3_nt: TGTGCCAGCAGCCAAGAGCGGGGGGGCTCCTACAATGAGCAGTTCTTC
v_call: TRBV4-2
d_call: TRBD2
clone_size: -
j_call: TRBJ2-1

cdr3_aa: CASRAGVTETQYF
cdr3_nt: TGTGCCAGCAGAGCGGGGGTAACGGAGACCCAGTACTTC
v_call: TRBV2
d_call: TRBD2
clone_size: -
j_call: TRBJ2-5

cdr3_aa: CSVVPGDNEQFF
cdr3_nt: TGCAGCGTTGTCCCGGGGGACAATGAGCAGTTCTTC
v_call: TRBV29-1
d_call: -
clone_size: -
j_call: TRBJ2-1

cdr3_aa: CAWGQGLSYEQYF
cdr3_nt: TGTGCCTGGGGACAGGGACTCTCCTACGAGCAGTACTTC
v_call: TRBV30
d_call: TRBD1
clone_size: once
j_call: TRBJ2-7

cdr3_aa: CASSLGQGIDTQYF
cdr3_nt: TGTGCCAGCAGCCTGGGACAGGGGATAGATACGCAGTATTTT
v_call: TRBV11-2
d_call: TRBD1
clone_size: -
j_call: TRBJ2-3

cdr3_aa: CASSLISQWAGYTF
cdr3_nt: TGTGCCAGCAGTCTCATCTCGCAGTGGGCAGGCTACACCTTC
v_call: TRBV28
d_call: -
clone_size: -
j_call: TRBJ1-2

cdr3_aa: CASSPPRQSGNTIYF
cdr3_nt: TGTGCCAGCTCACCTCCAAGACAGTCGGGAAACACCATATATTTT
v_call: TRBV18
d_call: -
clone_size: -
j_call: TRBJ1-3

cdr3_aa: CASSESATNEKLFF
cdr3_nt: TGTGCCAGTTCCGAGTCGGCAACTAATGAAAAACTGTTTTTT
v_call: TRBV19
d_call: -
clone_size: -
j_call: TRBJ1-4

cdr3_aa: CASSERGGARNEQFF
cdr3_nt: TGTGCCAGCAGTGAACGGGGAGGGGCACGGAATGAGCAGTTCTTC
v_call: TRBV6-1
d_call: TRBD2
clone_size: -
j_call: TRBJ2-1

cdr3_aa: CASSLEPQGSYGYTF
cdr3_nt: TGTGCCAGCAGCTTAGAACCACAGGGATCCTATGGCTACACCTTC
v_call: TRBV7-2
d_call: -
clone_size: -
j_call: TRBJ1-2

cdr3_aa: CASSLWRISGANVLTF
cdr3_nt: TGTGCCAGCAGTTTATGGCGGATCTCTGGGGCCAACGTCCTGACTTTC
v_call: TRBV28
d_call: -
clone_size: -
j_call: TRBJ2-6

cdr3_aa: CASSSTGTSTYTQYF
cdr3_nt: TGTGCCAGCAGCTCAACTGGGACTAGCACGTATACGCAGTATTTT
v_call: TRBV5-4
d_call: TRBD2
clone_size: -
j_call: TRBJ2-3

cdr3_aa: CAAGLYNEQFF
cdr3_nt: TGTGCCGCAGGGTTATACAATGAGCAGTTCTTC
v_call: TRBV24-1
d_call: -
clone_size: -
j_call: TRBJ2-1

cdr3_aa: CSASEQALGEAFF
cdr3_nt: TGCAGTGCTAGTGAGCAGGCGTTGGGTGAAGCTTTCTTT
v_call: TRBV20-1
d_call: -
clone_size: -
j_call: TRBJ1-1

cdr3_aa: CASSPLGDRGIYNEQFF
cdr3_nt: TGTGCCAGCAGCCCGCTGGGGGACAGGGGCATCTACAATGAGCAGTTCTTC
v_call: TRBV7-8
d_call: TRBD1
clone_size: -
j_call: TRBJ2-1

cdr3_aa: CASSRDRTGDGYTF
cdr3_nt: TGTGCCAGCAGTCGCGACCGGACAGGGGATGGCTACACCTTC
v_call: TRBV5-4
d_call: TRBD1
clone_size: -
j_call: TRBJ1-2

cdr3_aa: CSAGTSREQYF
cdr3_nt: TGCAGTGCCGGGACTTCCAGGGAGCAGTACTTC
v_call: TRBV20-1
d_call: -
clone_size: -
j_call: TRBJ2-7

cdr3_aa: CSASFTGGPYTDTQYF
cdr3_nt: TGCAGTGCTAGTTTTACGGGGGGCCCTTACACAGATACGCAGTATTTT
v_call: TRBV20-1
d_call: -
clone_size: -
j_call: TRBJ2-3

cdr3_aa: CASSQEWQGQGYTF
cdr3_nt: TGTGCCAGCAGCCAAGAGTGGCAGGGGCAGGGCTACACCTTC
v_call: TRBV3-1/TRBV3-2
d_call: -
clone_size: few
j_call: TRBJ1-2

cdr3_aa: CASSGWSSYEQYF
cdr3_nt: TGTGCCAGCAGTGGGTGGAGCTCCTACGAGCAGTACTTC
v_call: TRBV27
d_call: -
clone_size: -
j_call: TRBJ2-7

cdr3_aa: CASSPSARGGFNEQFF
cdr3_nt: TGTGCCAGCAGCCCCTCAGCTCGGGGGGGGTTCAATGAGCAGTTCTTC
v_call: TRBV3-1/TRBV3-2
d_call: TRBD2
clone_size: -
j_call: TRBJ2-1

cdr3_aa: CASSLLGSPLHF
cdr3_nt: TGTGCCAGCAGCCTCCTCGGGTCACCCCTCCACTTT
v_call: TRBV14
d_call: -
clone_size: few
j_call: TRBJ1-6

cdr3_aa: CASSLERATGELFF
cdr3_nt: TGTGCCAGCAGCTTAGAGCGAGCCACCGGGGAGCTGTTTTTT
v_call: TRBV13
d_call: -
clone_size: -
j_call: TRBJ2-2

cdr3_aa: CASSIGRGIQPQHF
cdr3_nt: TGTGCCAGTAGTATAGGGAGGGGAATCCAGCCCCAGCATTTT
v_call: TRBV19
d_call: -
clone_size: -
j_call: TRBJ1-5

cdr3_aa: CASSPLTGVYGYTF
cdr3_nt: TGTGCCAGCAGTCCCTTAACAGGGGTCTATGGCTACACCTTC
v_call: TRBV6-5
d_call: TRBD1
clone_size: -
j_call: TRBJ1-2

cdr3_aa: CASSLTGGSSTEAFF
cdr3_nt: TGTGCCAGCAGCTTAACAGGGGGTAGCAGTACTGAAGCTTTCTTT
v_call: TRBV11-2
d_call: TRBD1
clone_size: -
j_call: TRBJ1-1

cdr3_aa: CASSLGPLETYEQYF
cdr3_nt: TGTGCCAGCAGTTTAGGGCCACTGGAAACCTACGAGCAGTACTTC
v_call: TRBV28
d_call: -
clone_size: -
j_call: TRBJ2-7

cdr3_aa: CASSLGMRTGTNEQFF
cdr3_nt: TGTGCCAGCAGCTTAGGTATGAGGACAGGCACCAATGAGCAGTTCTTC
v_call: TRBV11-2
d_call: TRBD1
clone_size: once
j_call: TRBJ2-1

cdr3_aa: CASSLARGGGNQETQYF
cdr3_nt: TGCGCCAGCAGCTTGGCCAGGGGCGGGGGCAACCAAGAGACCCAGTACTTC
v_call: TRBV5-1
d_call: -
clone_size: -
j_call: TRBJ2-5

cdr3_aa: CASRPGTSGGDTQYF
cdr3_nt: TGTGCCAGCAGGCCCGGGACTAGCGGGGGAGATACGCAGTATTTT
v_call: TRBV6-5
d_call: TRBD2
clone_size: once
j_call: TRBJ2-3

cdr3_aa: CASSERADINQPQHF
cdr3_nt: TGCGCCAGCAGCGAGAGGGCCGACATTAATCAGCCCCAGCATTTT
v_call: TRBV4-1
d_call: -
clone_size: -
j_call: TRBJ1-5

cdr3_aa: CATSERLAGGSTDTQYF
cdr3_nt: TGTGCCACCAGTGAGCGTCTAGCGGGGGGTAGCACAGATACGCAGTATTTT
v_call: TRBV24-1
d_call: TRBD2
clone_size: -
j_call: TRBJ2-3

cdr3_aa: CASFRTSSGANVLTF
cdr3_nt: TGTGCCAGCTTCCGGACAAGCTCTGGGGCCAACGTCCTGACTTTC
v_call: TRBV18
d_call: -
clone_size: -
j_call: TRBJ2-6

cdr3_aa: CASSLGGENTEAFF
cdr3_nt: TGCGCCAGCAGCCTAGGGGGAGAGAACACTGAAGCTTTCTTT
v_call: TRBV4-1
d_call: -
clone_size: -
j_call: TRBJ1-1